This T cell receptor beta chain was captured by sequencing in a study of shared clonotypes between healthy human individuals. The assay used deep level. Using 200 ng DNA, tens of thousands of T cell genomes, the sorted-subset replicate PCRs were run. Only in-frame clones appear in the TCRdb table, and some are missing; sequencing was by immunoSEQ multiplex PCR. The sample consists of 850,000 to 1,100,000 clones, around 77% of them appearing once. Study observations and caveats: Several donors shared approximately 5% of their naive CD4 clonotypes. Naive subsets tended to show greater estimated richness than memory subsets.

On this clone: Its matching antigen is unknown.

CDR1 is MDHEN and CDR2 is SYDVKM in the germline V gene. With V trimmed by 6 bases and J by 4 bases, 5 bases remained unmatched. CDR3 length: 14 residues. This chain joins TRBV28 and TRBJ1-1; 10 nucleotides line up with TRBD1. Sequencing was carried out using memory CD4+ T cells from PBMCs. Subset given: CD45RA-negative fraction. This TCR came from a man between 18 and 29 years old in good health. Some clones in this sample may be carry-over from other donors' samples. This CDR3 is CASSPGQGPTEAFF. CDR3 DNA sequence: TGTGCCAGCAGCCCGGGACAGGGGCCCACTGAAGCTTTCTTT.